Listed below are T cell receptor beta chains from one sample, sequenced in a study of cytomegalovirus exposure and HLA in healthy donors. The assay was immunoSEQ multiplex PCR, and TCRdb's table has in-frame clones only and misses some. Of around 350,000 clones listed, just over 85% are singletons. Sequenced sample: PBMCs. These receptor sequences come from a woman between 18 and 29 years old in good health and CMV-seronegative. The CDR3 runs from the conserved cysteine through the conserved F or W. D genes are given only for firm matches. The size field is filled for only some rows; it gives once, few, many or a size class.

J | V | size | D | CDR3 | DNA
TRBJ1-2 | TRBV5-1 | . | TRBD1 | CASSPDGTASVGYTF | TGCGCCAGCAGCCCTGACGGGACAGCGTCGGTAGGCTACACCTTC
TRBJ2-3 | TRBV28 | . | TRBD1 | CASRNRGPSTDTQYF | TGTGCCAGCCGGAACAGGGGCCCTTCAACAGATACGCAGTATTTT
TRBJ2-1 | TRBV7-3 | . | . | CASSSYEGTFEQFF | TGTGCCAGCAGCTCTTACGAAGGGACTTTTGAGCAGTTCTTC
TRBJ2-7 | TRBV30 | . | . | CAWSVEGGEQYF | TGTGCCTGGAGTGTAGAGGGTGGCGAGCAGTACTTC
TRBJ2-1 | TRBV9 | . | . | CASSVTPEVDFEQFF | TGTGCCAGCAGCGTTACGCCAGAAGTGGACTTTGAGCAGTTCTTC
TRBJ2-7 | TRBV5-1 | . | TRBD1 | CASRQGAGEQYF | TGCGCCAGCAGGCAGGGGGCGGGAGAGCAGTACTTC
TRBJ2-7 | TRBV2 | . | . | CATQDNGLSYEQYF | TGTGCCACCCAGGACAACGGCCTCTCCTACGAGCAGTACTTC
TRBJ1-2 | TRBV11-2 | few | . | CASSQLQGDGYTF | TGTGCCAGCAGCCAACTTCAAGGGGATGGCTACACCTTC
TRBJ2-3 | TRBV30 | once | . | CAWSVLGSDTQYF | TGTGCCTGGAGTGTACTAGGGTCAGATACGCAGTATTTT
TRBJ1-1 | TRBV6-5 | once | . | CASSYSGGPNTEAFF | TGTGCCAGCAGTTACTCGGGGGGGCCTAACACTGAAGCTTTCTTT
TRBJ1-2 | TRBV5-1 | . | TRBD1 | CASSFTGGEWYGYTF | TGCGCCAGCAGCTTTACAGGGGGCGAGTGGTATGGCTACACCTTC
TRBJ2-2 | TRBV7-9 | . | . | CASRVNRVAGELFF | TGTGCCAGCAGGGTAAACAGGGTAGCCGGGGAGCTGTTTTTT
TRBJ2-3 | TRBV18 | . | TRBD2 | CASSPRVSGRAADTQYF | TGTGCCAGCTCACCACGAGTTAGCGGGAGGGCAGCAGATACGCAGTATTTT
TRBJ1-2 | TRBV7-9 | . | . | CASTVTEQANYGYTF | TGTGCCAGCACAGTTACAGAACAAGCTAACTATGGCTACACCTTC
TRBJ2-5 | TRBV6-6 | . | TRBD2 | CASKASGRGETQYF | TGTGCCAGCAAGGCTAGCGGGAGGGGAGAGACCCAGTACTTC
TRBJ2-3 | TRBV7-9 | . | . | CASSLGGTDTQYF | TGTGCCAGCAGCTTAGGAGGGACAGATACGCAGTATTTT
TRBJ1-5 | TRBV30 | . | TRBD1 | CAWARTGDWQPQHF | TGTGCCTGGGCCCGGACAGGGGATTGGCAGCCCCAGCATTTT
TRBJ1-6 | TRBV11-1 | . | . | CASSLEYRDNSPLHF | TGTGCCAGCAGCTTAGAATACAGAGATAATTCACCCCTCCACTTT
TRBJ2-7 | TRBV4-1 | . | TRBD1 | CASSPQQGAFHEQYF | TGCGCCAGCAGCCCCCAACAGGGGGCGTTCCACGAGCAGTACTTC
TRBJ1-2 | TRBV7-6 | . | TRBD1 | CASSFLGQGAKEGYTF | TGTGCCAGCAGCTTTTTGGGACAGGGGGCGAAGGAGGGCTACACCTTC
TRBJ2-4 | TRBV27 | . | TRBD2 | CASSPSGGSYIQYF | TGTGCCAGCAGTCCATCGGGCGGGAGTTACATTCAGTACTTC
TRBJ2-5 | TRBV6-5 | . | TRBD2 | CASSYSASGGQETQYF | TGTGCCAGCAGTTACTCGGCCAGCGGGGGCCAAGAGACCCAGTACTTC
TRBJ2-7 | TRBV2 | . | TRBD1 | CASNKQGRGGEQYF | TGTGCCAGCAATAAACAGGGGAGAGGGGGCGAGCAGTACTTC
TRBJ1-5 | TRBV19 | . | . | CASSIAGFGQPQHF | TGTGCCAGTAGTATAGCAGGTTTCGGACAGCCCCAGCATTTT
TRBJ2-3 | TRBV5-6 | . | TRBD2 | CASSLDFGTSRSDTQYF | TGTGCCAGCAGCTTGGATTTTGGGACTAGCCGGTCAGATACGCAGTATTTT
TRBJ2-7 | TRBV27 | . | . | CASSLEQGSYEQYF | TGTGCCAGCAGTTTAGAACAGGGTTCCTACGAGCAGTACTTC
TRBJ1-1 | TRBV14 | . | . | CASSPGLGTEAFF | TGTGCCAGCAGCCCAGGACTGGGCACTGAAGCTTTCTTT
TRBJ1-5 | TRBV21-1 | . | . | CASSKALWRGQSNQPQHF | TGTGCCAGCAGCAAAGCGCTTTGGCGGGGCCAGAGCAATCAGCCCCAGCATTTT
TRBJ2-5 | TRBV28 | . | TRBD2 | CASSPIAGGTETQYF | TGTGCCAGCAGTCCAATAGCGGGGGGGACGGAGACCCAGTACTTC
TRBJ2-1 | TRBV6-1 | . | TRBD1 | CASSDLWLTGTGEENEQFF | TGTGCCAGCAGTGACCTCTGGTTAACTGGGACAGGGGAGGAGAATGAGCAGTTCTTC
TRBJ2-2 | TRBV6-5 | . | . | CASRFPGTGELFF | TGTGCCAGCAGATTCCCAGGAACCGGGGAGCTGTTTTTT
TRBJ1-2 | TRBV4-1 | once | TRBD1 | CASSQASGQGYGYTF | TGCGCCAGCAGCCAAGCCTCGGGACAGGGCTATGGCTACACCTTC
TRBJ2-5 | TRBV7-9 | . | . | CASSLADAGFRETQYF | TGTGCCAGCAGCTTAGCGGACGCGGGGTTCCGCGAGACCCAGTACTTC
TRBJ2-5 | TRBV4-1 | few | TRBD2 | CASSQGAAGGIQYF | TGCGCCAGCAGCCAAGGGGCCGCGGGGGGGATCCAGTACTTC
TRBJ2-7 | TRBV28 | . | . | CASREAGYEQYF | TGTGCCAGCAGGGAGGCAGGCTACGAGCAGTACTTC
TRBJ1-2 | TRBV4-1 | . | . | CASSQDWTAKANYGYTF | TGCGCCAGCAGCCAAGACTGGACAGCTAAGGCTAACTATGGCTACACCTTC
TRBJ2-7 | TRBV20-1 | . | . | CSARGDYEQYF | TGCAGTGCTAGAGGAGACTACGAGCAGTACTTC
TRBJ2-7 | TRBV19 | . | TRBD1 | CASSRTSTGGTYEQYF | TGTGCCAGTAGTCGGACCTCAACAGGGGGAACCTACGAGCAGTACTTC
TRBJ2-7 | TRBV6-1 | . | TRBD2 | CASSEFLAGGLHEQYF | TGTGCCAGCAGTGAGTTTCTAGCGGGGGGGCTCCACGAGCAGTACTTC
TRBJ1-4 | TRBV7-9 | once | . | CASSLVRGAGEKLFF | TGTGCCAGCAGCTTAGTGCGGGGGGCCGGCGAAAAACTGTTTTTT
TRBJ1-2 | TRBV5-1 | . | . | CASSLDAGKTYGYTF | TGCGCCAGCAGCTTGGATGCGGGGAAAACCTATGGCTACACCTTC
TRBJ2-1 | TRBV6-4 | . | . | CASSGGTFNEQFF | TGTGCCAGCAGTGGAGGGACTTTTAATGAGCAGTTCTTC
TRBJ1-1 | TRBV5-5 | . | . | CASTKQTNTEAFF | TGTGCCAGCACCAAACAGACGAACACTGAAGCTTTCTTT
TRBJ1-1 | TRBV4-1 | . | TRBD1 | CASSHVDRDHTEAFF | TGCGCCAGCAGCCACGTGGACAGGGATCACACTGAAGCTTTCTTT
TRBJ2-7 | TRBV5-1 | once | . | CASSLSSYEQYF | TGCGCCAGCAGCCTGAGCTCCTACGAGCAGTACTTC
TRBJ1-4 | TRBV12-2 | . | . | CASRSSPIKTGFREKLFF | TGTGCAAGTCGCTCTAGCCCTATTAAGACAGGGTTTCGGGAAAAACTGTTTTTT
TRBJ2-7 | TRBV6-7 | . | . | CASSYSPQWATESSRASDYEQYF | TGTGCCAGCAGTTACTCCCCTCAATGGGCGACAGAATCCTCTCGAGCCTCGGACTACGAGCAGTACTTC
TRBJ1-2 | TRBV11-2 | . | . | CASSLGPRDYGYTF | TGTGCCAGCAGCTTAGGACCCAGGGACTATGGCTACACCTTC